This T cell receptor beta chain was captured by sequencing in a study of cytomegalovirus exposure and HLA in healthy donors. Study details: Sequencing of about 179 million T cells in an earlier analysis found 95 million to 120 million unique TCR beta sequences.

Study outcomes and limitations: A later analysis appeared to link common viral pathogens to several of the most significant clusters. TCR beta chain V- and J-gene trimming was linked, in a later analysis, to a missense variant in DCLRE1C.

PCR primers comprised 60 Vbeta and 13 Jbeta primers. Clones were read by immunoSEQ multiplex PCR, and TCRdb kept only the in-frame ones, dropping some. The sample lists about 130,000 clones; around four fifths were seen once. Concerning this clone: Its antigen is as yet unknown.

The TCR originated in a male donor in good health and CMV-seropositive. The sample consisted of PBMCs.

The CDR3 DNA sequence: TGCGCCAGCAGCCCTCGGGTCCCGGGACAGGGGAAAAACACTGAAGCTTTCTTT. Translated, it gives CASSPRVPGQGKNTEAFF. This chain uses TRBV5-1 with TRBJ1-1; 10 bases map to TRBD1. Germline V CDR1 and CDR2: SGHRS, YFSETQ. V shed 4 bases, J shed 2 bases, and the junction held 14 bases outside the gene matches. This CDR3 region has 18 residues. The whole variable domain, filled in from reference TRBV5-1 and TRBJ1-1, reads KAGVTQTPRYLIKTRGQQVTLSCSPISGHRSVSWYQQTPGQGLQFLFEYFSETQRNKGNFPGRFSGRQFSNSRSEMNVSTLELGDSALYLCASSPRVPGQGKNTEAFFGQGTRLTVV.